This TCR beta chain was identified in a study of T-cell reconstitution after alpha-beta-depleted transplantation in children. This clonotype showed up just a few times. It was with unique molecular identifiers that the TCRbeta library was prepared. TCRdb re-called the PCR reads through MiXCR, storing one row per CDR3 protein. There are about 900,000 distinct CDR3 sequences in the sample; roughly 29% occur only once, and about 28% lies in the top ten. The CDR3 is 12 amino acids. V gave up 8 bases and J gave up 3 bases, with 10 bases separating them. CDR1 and CDR2 from the germline V gene are DFQATT and SNEGSKA (reference sequence).

The sample in question was PBMCs, mostly from graft donor cells, obtained 360 days after TCRalphabeta/CD19-depleted stem cell transplant. This TCR was recovered from a boy under two years old who had a stem cell transplant for SCID, so the T cells may come from the graft donor. This chain links TRBV20-1 with TRBJ1-4; the D gene is possibly TRBD1 (5 bases). The CDR3 nucleotides read TGCAGTACAGGAGTGGCTAATGAAAAACTGTTTTTT. Translation gives CSTGVANEKLFF.